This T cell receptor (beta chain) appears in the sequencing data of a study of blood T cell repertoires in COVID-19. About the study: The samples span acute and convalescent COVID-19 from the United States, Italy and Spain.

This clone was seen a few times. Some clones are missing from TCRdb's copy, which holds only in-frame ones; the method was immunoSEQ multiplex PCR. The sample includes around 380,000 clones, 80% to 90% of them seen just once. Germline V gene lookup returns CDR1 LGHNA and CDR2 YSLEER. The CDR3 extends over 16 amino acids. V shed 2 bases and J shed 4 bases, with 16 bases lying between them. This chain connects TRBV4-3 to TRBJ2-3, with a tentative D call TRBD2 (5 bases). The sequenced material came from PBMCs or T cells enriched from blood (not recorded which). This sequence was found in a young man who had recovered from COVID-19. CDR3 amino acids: CASSQRPLAGPDTQYF. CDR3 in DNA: TGCGCCAGCAGCCAAAGACCGTTGGCGGGCCCAGATACGCAGTATTTT.